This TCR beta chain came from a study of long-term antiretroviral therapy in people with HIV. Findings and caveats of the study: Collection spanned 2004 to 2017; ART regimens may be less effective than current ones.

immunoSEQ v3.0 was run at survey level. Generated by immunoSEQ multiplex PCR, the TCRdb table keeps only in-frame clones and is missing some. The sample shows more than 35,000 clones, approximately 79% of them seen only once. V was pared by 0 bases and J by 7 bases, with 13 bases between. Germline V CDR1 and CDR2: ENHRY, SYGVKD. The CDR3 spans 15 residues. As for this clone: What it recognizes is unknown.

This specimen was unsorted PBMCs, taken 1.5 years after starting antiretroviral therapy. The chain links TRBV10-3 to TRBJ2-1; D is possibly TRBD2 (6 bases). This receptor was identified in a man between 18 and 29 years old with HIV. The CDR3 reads CAISESTTRRNEQFF. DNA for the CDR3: TGTGCCATCAGTGAGTCGACGACTAGGAGGAATGAGCAGTTCTTC.